This TCR beta chain originates from a study of blood T cell repertoires in COVID-19. The CDR3 has 18 amino acids. The V end lost 5 bases, the J end lost 2 bases, and 24 bases lay between the germline ends. Germline V gives CDR1 KGHSH, CDR2 LQKENI. Source study methods: By means of reference gene primer amplification, nucleated cell counts were estimated. Sequenced by immunoSEQ multiplex PCR; TCRdb stores in-frame clones only, minus some. The V and J calls and clone size were taken over from that table, and D and trimming were inferred from the DNA. The sample holds about 76,000 clones, more than 75% seen once.

This receptor was taken from a human donor in a cohort sampled during active COVID-19. The sequencing sample was made of peripheral blood. This sequence joins TRBV18 and TRBJ1-2, with a possible D match to TRBD1 (6 bases). CDR3 loop: CASSANTGTQGLNYGYTF. CDR3 DNA: TGTGCCAGCTCAGCTAACACTGGGACACAAGGACTGAACTATGGCTACACCTTC. The full variable domain, in which reference TRBV18 and TRBJ1-2 provide the parts outside the CDR3, is NAGVMQNPRHLVRRRGQEARLRCSPMKGHSHVYWYRQLPEEGLKFMVYLQKENIIDESGMPKERFSAEFPKEGPSILRIQQVVRGDSAAYFCASSANTGTQGLNYGYTFGSGTRLTVV.